The sequence of this TCR beta chain was determined in a study of PD-L1 blockade in urothelial cancer. Assay used: immunoSEQ multiplex PCR; TCRdb lists only in-frame clones, some missing. The sample lists about 73,000 clones; around nine tenths were seen once. This clonotype was obtained from a man aged 55 to 69 with urothelial cancer. The specimen comprised PBMCs, sampled around atezolizumab (anti-PD-L1) treatment.

CDR3 nucleotides: TGTGCCAGCAGTCCATGGACAGGGGGCTCCTACAATGAGCAGTTCTTC. Translated: CASSPWTGGSYNEQFF. The chain employs TRBV28 and TRBJ2-1, with 10 bases lining up with TRBD1. The V gene's germline CDR1 is MDHEN and CDR2 SYDVKM. Trimming at V came to 5 bases and at J to 0 bases, leaving 4 bases not matched to a gene. This CDR3 spans 16 amino acids.